The source of this T cell receptor beta chain is a study of lymphopenia after photon versus proton radiotherapy. The germline V gene encodes CDR1 SEHNR and CDR2 FQNEAQ (reference sequence). Trimming cost V 0 bases and J 1 base, with 0 bases left between them. This CDR3 is 12 amino acids long. Measured with immunoSEQ multiplex PCR; TCRdb has only the in-frame clones, and not every one. This repertoire shows some 40,000 clones, roughly 92% found once; its top ten account for approximately 16%. Here the sequenced sample was peripheral blood, taken from a patient treated with photon-based radiotherapy. This chain joins TRBV7-9 and TRBJ1-2; D unresolved. The receptor was isolated from a man between 60 and 75 years old with cholangiocarcinoma. CDR3 DNA sequence: TGTGCCAGCAGCTTAGCTAACTATGGCTACACCTTC. Translating it yields CASSLANYGYTF.